This is a list of T cell receptor beta chains from one sample in a study of T-cell reconstitution after alpha-beta-depleted transplantation in children. TCRdb re-analysed the PCR reads in MiXCR, keeping a single row per CDR3 protein. The sample has around 600,000 distinct CDR3 sequences; under 12% are singletons. The sequencing here drew on PBMCs from the stem cell graft donor, taken from the stem cell graft. All receptors come from a human donor who donated a stem cell graft to a child with acute myeloid leukemia. Each CDR3 is given with its conserved first and last residue. D genes are given only for firm matches. The listing skips clone size in some rows; elsewhere it reads once, few, many or a size class.

d_call,v_call,clone_size,j_call,cdr3_aa,cdr3_nt
.,TRBV7-3,.,TRBJ1-6,CASSLAESYNSPLHF,TGTGCCAGCAGCTTAGCTGAATCCTATAATTCACCCCTCCACTTT
.,TRBV7-9,many,TRBJ1-1,CASSLVMSTEAFF,TGTGCCAGCAGCTTAGTGATGAGCACTGAAGCTTTCTTT
TRBD2,TRBV6-5,many,TRBJ2-7,CASTELAGAREQYF,TGTGCCAGCACCGAACTAGCGGGAGCTCGAGAGCAGTACTTC
.,TRBV3-1,once,TRBJ2-3,CASSQDSRFGPTDTQYF,TGTGCCAGCAGCCAAGACAGCCGGTTTGGCCCCACAGATACGCAGTATTTT
TRBD2,TRBV29-1,.,TRBJ2-1,CSATTLGLAANEQFF,TGCAGCGCCACCACTTTGGGACTAGCGGCTAATGAGCAGTTCTTC
.,TRBV7-2,.,TRBJ2-1,CASSPTRTDLWNEQFF,TGTGCCAGCAGCCCTACCCGGACAGACCTTTGGAATGAGCAGTTCTTC
.,TRBV10-3,few,TRBJ1-6,CAISDRAANSPLHF,TGTGCCATCAGTGATCGGGCAGCGAATTCACCCCTCCACTTT
.,TRBV4-2,few,TRBJ2-3,CASSQALEYPDTQYF,TGTGCCAGCAGCCAAGCCCTGGAGTATCCAGATACGCAGTATTTT
.,TRBV29-1,.,TRBJ2-5,CSVADWEGAETQYF,TGCAGCGTCGCCGACTGGGAAGGGGCAGAGACCCAGTACTTC
TRBD1,TRBV20-1,few,TRBJ1-1,CSARDLAGGVTEAFF,TGCAGTGCTAGAGATCTGGCAGGGGGGGTCACTGAAGCTTTCTTT
TRBD2,TRBV3-1,many,TRBJ2-3,CASSYPGSWEGETDTQYF,TGTGCCAGCAGCTACCCGGGCTCCTGGGAGGGTGAGACAGATACGCAGTATTTT
TRBD1,TRBV29-1,many,TRBJ1-2,CSVDQRQGNYGYTF,TGCAGCGTTGACCAAAGACAGGGGAACTATGGCTACACCTTC
.,TRBV24-1,many,TRBJ2-3,CATSDTYQSKGDTQYF,TGTGCCACCAGTGATACCTACCAGAGCAAGGGAGATACGCAGTATTTT
TRBD2,TRBV7-9,.,TRBJ2-7,CASSLRGTGTSLVEQYF,TGTGCCAGCAGCTTAAGGGGGACCGGGACTAGCTTGGTCGAGCAGTACTTC
.,TRBV6-4,many,TRBJ2-1,CASSDRDEQFF,TGTGCCAGCAGTGACAGGGATGAGCAGTTCTTC
.,TRBV6-5,many,TRBJ2-7,CASRYGAYEQYF,TGTGCCAGCAGATACGGCGCCTACGAGCAGTACTTC
TRBD2,TRBV3-1,.,TRBJ2-3,CASSQPSGREDTQYF,TGTGCCAGCAGCCAGCCTAGCGGGAGGGAAGATACGCAGTATTTT
.,TRBV7-2,.,TRBJ2-1,CASSPQPSVPYNEQFF,TGTGCCAGCAGCCCCCAACCTAGCGTTCCCTACAATGAGCAGTTCTTC
.,TRBV29-1,many,TRBJ2-1,CSAKRPRGVDNEQFF,TGCAGCGCAAAAAGGCCCAGGGGGGTAGACAATGAGCAGTTCTTC
.,TRBV18,.,TRBJ2-5,CASSIRGGETQYF,TGTGCCAGCTCAATCAGGGGCGGTGAGACCCAGTACTTC
TRBD1,TRBV6-5,.,TRBJ1-3,CASSYSWTGTSGNTIYF,TGTGCCAGCAGTTACTCGTGGACAGGGACGTCTGGAAACACCATATATTTT
.,TRBV20-1,few,TRBJ1-5,CSAQDRSSNQPQHF,TGCAGTGCCCAGGACCGGAGCTCCAATCAGCCCCAGCATTTT
.,TRBV4-2,.,TRBJ2-1,CASSQDRTDIYNEQFF,TGTGCCAGCAGCCAAGACCGAACAGATATTTACAATGAGCAGTTCTTC
.,TRBV7-9,.,TRBJ1-2,CASSLFGAHGYTF,TGTGCCAGCAGCTTATTCGGGGCGCACGGCTACACCTTC
.,TRBV20-1,many,TRBJ2-1,CSARGLLGAYNEQFF,TGCAGTGCCAGAGGGTTATTAGGAGCCTACAATGAGCAGTTCTTC
TRBD1,TRBV27,many,TRBJ2-1,CASSFPGQGRDEQFF,TGTGCCAGCAGTTTCCCCGGACAGGGGAGGGATGAGCAGTTCTTC
.,TRBV20-1,few,TRBJ2-1,CSAYRPRRAYNEQFF,TGCAGTGCATACCGACCGAGAAGGGCCTACAATGAGCAGTTCTTC
TRBD2,TRBV6-1,many,TRBJ2-5,CASIPLTGGQETQYF,TGTGCCAGCATCCCCTTAACGGGAGGCCAAGAGACCCAGTACTTC
.,TRBV7-8,.,TRBJ1-5,CASSLTTEAYQPQHF,TGTGCCAGCAGCTTAACCACAGAAGCATATCAGCCCCAGCATTTT
.,TRBV7-8,few,TRBJ1-2,CASSGGFLGLNNYGYTF,TGTGCCAGCAGCGGAGGTTTCTTGGGTCTGAATAACTATGGCTACACCTTC
TRBD1,TRBV20-1,many,TRBJ2-7,CSASTWDRGTGEQYF,TGCAGTGCTTCCACCTGGGACAGGGGCACGGGGGAGCAGTACTTC
TRBD1,TRBV5-1,.,TRBJ2-7,CASRTGTGLDEQYF,TGCGCCAGCAGAACCGGGACAGGCCTGGACGAGCAGTACTTC
TRBD1,TRBV7-2,.,TRBJ1-1,CASSPPRTGTFF,TGTGCCAGCAGCCCCCCTAGGACAGGGACTTTCTTT
TRBD1,TRBV5-8,.,TRBJ2-3,CASSPGQDPDTQYF,TGTGCCAGCAGCCCCGGACAGGATCCAGATACGCAGTATTTT
.,TRBV11-1,many,TRBJ2-2,CASSPTRVLQRTSTGELFF,TGTGCCAGCAGCCCGACCCGGGTGCTCCAGCGGACGAGCACCGGGGAGCTGTTTTTT
TRBD1,TRBV7-2,.,TRBJ1-2,CASRADRAGGYTF,TGTGCCAGCAGAGCCGACAGGGCGGGTGGCTACACCTTC
TRBD1,TRBV20-1,.,TRBJ2-1,CSALNQGAKTYNEQFF,TGCAGTGCCCTTAACCAGGGGGCAAAGACCTACAATGAGCAGTTCTTC
.,TRBV30,.,TRBJ2-7,CAWKRSILTYEQYF,TGTGCCTGGAAACGCAGCATCTTAACCTACGAGCAGTACTTC
.,TRBV7-7,many,TRBJ2-1,CASSQTARAGRGSYNEQFF,TGTGCTAGCAGTCAGACGGCTAGAGCTGGGCGTGGTTCCTACAATGAGCAGTTCTTC
.,TRBV29-1,.,TRBJ1-3,CSVFDLGRIYF,TGCAGCGTCTTTGACTTGGGAAGAATATATTTT
TRBD1,TRBV12-3/TRBV12-4,.,TRBJ1-1,CASSHRTGNENFF,TGTGCCAGCAGTCATCGGACAGGGAATGAGAATTTCTTT
.,TRBV11-2,many,TRBJ2-3,CASSLARVTDTQYF,TGTGCCAGCAGCTTAGCGAGGGTGACAGATACGCAGTATTTT
.,TRBV20-1,many,TRBJ2-1,CSAREIDSVYSPGAIYNEQFF,TGCAGTGCTAGAGAAATAGATAGCGTGTACTCCCCGGGGGCCATTTACAATGAGCAGTTCTTC
TRBD2,TRBV20-1,many,TRBJ2-7,CSAPTSGPYEQYF,TGCAGTGCTCCGACTAGCGGGCCCTACGAGCAGTACTTC
TRBD2,TRBV25-1,.,TRBJ2-1,CASSESASGSYNEQFF,TGTGCCAGCAGTGAATCGGCTAGCGGGAGCTACAATGAGCAGTTCTTC
TRBD1,TRBV5-1,many,TRBJ1-6,CASSGQGEISPLHF,TGCGCCAGCTCCGGACAGGGCGAAATTTCACCCCTCCACTTT
.,TRBV7-2,few,TRBJ2-1,CASRPRGLSYNEQFF,TGTGCCAGCAGGCCGCGGGGACTTTCCTACAATGAGCAGTTCTTC
.,TRBV7-9,few,TRBJ1-5,CASSPGGAAVNQPQHF,TGTGCCAGCAGCCCGGGGGGGGCGGCGGTAAATCAGCCCCAGCATTTT
.,TRBV27,many,TRBJ2-1,CASSLSIAISYNEQFF,TGTGCCAGCAGTTTATCGATAGCTATATCCTACAATGAGCAGTTCTTC
.,TRBV7-3,few,TRBJ2-5,CASSSLPRETQYF,TGTGCCAGCAGCTCACTACCAAGAGAGACCCAGTACTTC
TRBD1,TRBV28,many,TRBJ1-1,CASRGGDSFNTEAFF,TGTGCCAGCAGGGGAGGGGACAGCTTTAACACTGAAGCTTTCTTT
.,TRBV18,many,TRBJ2-3,CASSGSRTDTQYF,TGTGCCAGTTCGGGAAGTAGGACAGATACGCAGTATTTT
.,TRBV20-1,.,TRBJ2-2,CSAREAGRSTGELFF,TGCAGTGCTAGAGAAGCGGGCAGGTCCACCGGGGAGCTGTTTTTT
TRBD2,TRBV4-1,few,TRBJ2-1,CASSNGTSDFNEQFF,TGCGCCAGCAGCAACGGGACTAGCGATTTTAATGAGCAGTTCTTC